The 5 T cell receptor beta chains given below trace back to one sample, sequenced in a study of T cell repertoires in cytomegalovirus infection. TCRdb redid the calling of the reads with MiXCR, one entry per CDR3 protein. The data contain 450,000 to 600,000 distinct CDR3 sequences, about 39% of them singletons. Their antigens are not known. This specimen consisted of cultured PBMCs, obtained from culture after CMV antigen stimulation. Source of these receptors: a human donor in good health (CMV status not recorded). Some clones in this sample may be carry-over from other donors' samples.

The chain employs TRBV5-4 and TRBJ2-6; D remains ambiguous. Germline-derived CDR1 and CDR2 are SGHNT and YYREEE (reference sequence). The CDR3 length is 16 residues. Deletions cut 0 bases from V and 0 bases from J, with 7 bases between. CDR3: CASSLGLSSGANVLTF. The CDR3 DNA follows: TGTGCCAGCAGCTTGGGTCTAAGCTCTGGGGCCAACGTCCTGACTTTC.

This clonotype came up a few times. The V and J genes are TRBV10-3 and TRBJ2-5; D is perhaps TRBD2 (6 bases). V dropped 10 bases and J dropped 5 bases, with 20 bases sitting between them. This CDR3 region has 14 residues. Germline lookup yields CDR1 ENHRY and CDR2 SYGVKD. The CDR3 sequence: CATWGGLAMETQYF. The CDR3 DNA follows: TGTGCCACCTGGGGAGGCCTAGCTATGGAGACCCAGTACTTC.

This chain joins TRBV7-6 and TRBJ1-4; D unclear. There are 12 residues in the CDR3. CDR1 is SGHVS, CDR2 FNYEAQ, per germline. V shed 8 bases and J shed 6 bases, with 10 bases lying between them. CDR3 sequence reads: CASLGPDEKLFF. The CDR3 DNA reads as TGTGCCAGCCTTGGACCGGATGAAAAACTGTTTTTT. The variable domain in full, completed from reference TRBV7-6 and TRBJ1-4, reads GAGVSQSPRYKVTKRGQDVALRCDPISGHVSLYWYRQALGQGPEFLTYFNYEAQQDKSGLPNDRFSAERPEGSISTLTIQRTEQRDSAMYRCASLGPDEKLFFGSGTQLSVL.

This sequence joins TRBV12-3 or TRBV12-4 and TRBJ1-2; 9 bases fit TRBD1. V was clipped by 6 bases and J by 8 bases; unmatched bases: 7. This CDR3 is built from 13 residues. Here the CDR3 reads CASSRQGEGGYTF. CDR3 in DNA: TGTGCCAGCAGCAGACAGGGGGAAGGAGGCTACACCTTC.

CDR3 protein: CASSGGAINEKLFF. As DNA, the CDR3 is TGTGCCAGCAGCGGGGGAGCTATTAATGAAAAACTGTTTTTT. The chain couples TRBV5-3 to TRBJ1-4, with a weak D call TRBD1 (5 bases). TRBV5-3 is an ORF for which the function is uncertain. V was clipped by 8 bases and J by 4 bases, with 15 bases between them. The CDR3 is 14 residues long.